The 11 T cell receptor beta chains presented below share a single source sample, sequenced in a study of cytomegalovirus exposure and HLA in healthy donors. In the PCR, 60 Vbeta and 13 Jbeta primers were used. The assay was immunoSEQ multiplex PCR, and TCRdb's table has in-frame clones only and misses some. The sample has 200,000 or so clones; over 70% are singletons. Material for sequencing was PBMCs. Receptor source: a woman under 30 in good health and CMV-seropositive.

The gene calls are TRBV2 and TRBJ2-1, with D maybe TRBD2 (7 bases). From germline, CDR1 is SNHLY and CDR2 FYNNEI. With 4 bases removed from V and 5 bases from J, the gap between germline ends came to 18 bases. The CDR3 length is 16 residues. CDR3 DNA: TGTGCCAGCAGTGTGCTGCGGGGGCCGCCAAACAATGAGCAGTTCTTC. It codes for CASSVLRGPPNNEQFF.

The chain has TRBV28 and TRBJ1-5; TRBD1 matches 9 bases. Germline CDR1 MDHEN, CDR2 SYDVKM. The CDR3 spans 14 residues. Trimming took 5 bases from V and 5 from J; bases not matched to a gene: 4. The CDR3 protein is CASSPGQGYQPQHF. The CDR3 coding sequence is TGTGCCAGCAGTCCCGGACAGGGGTATCAGCCCCAGCATTTT.

This clone was counted between two and nine times. V gene TRBV19 combines with J gene TRBJ1-5, with a tentative D call TRBD1 (5 bases). The CDR3 loop spans 16 amino acids. The ends were cut back, 5 bases at V and 0 bases at J, with 14 bases in the middle. Germline V lookup: CDR1 LNHDA, CDR2 SQIVND (reference sequence). Here the CDR3 reads CASSFVRGNSNQPQHF. CDR3 nucleotides: TGTGCCAGTAGTTTCGTTCGGGGGAATAGCAATCAGCCCCAGCATTTT. The full variable domain, rest sourced from reference TRBV19 and TRBJ1-5, is DGGITQSPKYLFRKEGQNVTLSCEQNLNHDAMYWYRQDPGQGLRLIYYSQIVNDFQKGDIAEGYSVSREKKESFPLTVTSAQKNPTAFYLCASSFVRGNSNQPQHFGDGTRLSIL.

The chain recombines TRBV7-2 with TRBJ1-5; TRBD1 matches 8 bases. The CDR3 consists of 15 residues. Trimming took 1 base from V and 7 from J; bases not matched to a gene: 6. Per the germline V gene, CDR1 is SGHTA and CDR2 is FQGNSA. CDR3 in DNA: TGTGCCAGCAGCTTAGGTTCACAGGGGGGACAGCCCCAGCATTTT. It is translated as CASSLGSQGGQPQHF.

In this sample, this clone turned up a few times. The rearrangement uses TRBV5-1 and TRBJ2-6, with TRBD2 identical over 7 bases. Looked up from germline, CDR1 is SGHRS and CDR2 is YFSETQ. The CDR3 loop spans 17 amino acids. Trimming took 0 bases from V and 0 from J; bases not matched to a gene: 3. CDR3 DNA: TGCGCCAGCAGCTTGGAACCGGGAGGCTCTGGGGCCAACGTCCTGACTTTC. Its translation is CASSLEPGGSGANVLTF.

There are a few counts of this clone. The chain recombines TRBV19 with TRBJ1-1; 9 nucleotides line up with TRBD1. CDR1 and CDR2 from the germline V gene are LNHDA and SQIVND (reference sequence). The J segment lost 4 bases and the V segment lost 6 bases, leaving 6 bases of the junction unmatched. This CDR3 comprises 14 residues. The DNA of the CDR3 is TGTGCCAGTAGCACAGGGGGCTGGAGCACTGAAGCTTTCTTT. It yields the protein CASSTGGWSTEAFF.

Here the CDR3 reads CASSPGTGRSNYGYTF. CDR3 nucleotide sequence: TGTGCCAGCAGTCCGGGGACAGGCCGTTCTAACTATGGCTACACCTTC. The chain combines TRBV28 with TRBJ1-2, with 8 bases fitting TRBD1. J lost 0 bases, V lost 5 bases, and 8 bases had no gene match. The CDR3 consists of 16 residues. Germline assignment: CDR1 MDHEN and CDR2 SYDVKM.

This clone was seen once. The chain joins TRBV4-1 to TRBJ2-7, with 9 bases that match TRBD2. Germline-derived CDR1 and CDR2 are MGHRA and YSYEKL. The CDR3 totals 16 residues. V dropped 5 bases and J dropped 1; count of bases not matched to a gene: 9. The CDR3 is CASSLVGAGGSYEQYF. Written as DNA, the CDR3 is TGCGCCAGCAGCTTGGTCGGTGCGGGGGGGTCCTACGAGCAGTACTTC.

The chain links TRBV5-4 to TRBJ1-2, with a weak D call TRBD1 (6 bases). V dropped 5 bases and J dropped 1 base, with 15 bases sitting between them. Germline V CDR1 and CDR2: SGHNT, YYREEE (reference sequence). The CDR3 runs to 15 residues. CDR3 coding DNA: TGTGCCAGCAGACGTACCGGGACACTTAACTATGGCTACACCTTC. Its protein is CASRRTGTLNYGYTF.

The rearrangement links TRBV7-2 to TRBJ2-2; D possibly corresponds to TRBD2 (6 bases). CDR1 and CDR2 from the germline V gene are SGHTA and FQGNSA. V was trimmed by 3 bases and J by 4 bases, leaving 9 bases between them. The CDR3 has 14 amino acids. CDR3 sequence: CASSFTGGTGELFF. As DNA, the CDR3 is TGTGCCAGCAGCTTCACCGGGGGCACCGGGGAGCTGTTTTTT.

The chain uses TRBV5-1 and TRBJ2-3; TRBD2 aligns across 9 bases. This CDR3 region has 15 residues. CDR1 and CDR2 from the germline V gene are SGHRS and YFSETQ. J gave up 6 bases and V 9 bases, and 14 bases lay outside the gene matches. The CDR3 reads CATGEGTSSADTQYF. The CDR3 nucleotides read TGCGCCACGGGGGAAGGGACTAGCAGCGCTGATACGCAGTATTTT.